Listed below are T cell receptor beta chains from one sample, sequenced in a study of monozygotic twins with inflammatory bowel disease. With the 5' RACE reads reprocessed, TCRdb shows one record per CDR3 protein and no DNA. The specimen's table records approximately 210,000 distinct CDR3 sequences. The sequenced sample was blood. These receptors were collected from a human donor with ulcerative colitis or Crohn's disease, or a healthy co-twin of an affected twin (not recorded which). The CDR3 runs from the conserved cysteine through the conserved F or W.

j_gene	v_gene	CDR3aa
TRBJ2-1	TRBV29-1	CSVVMLAGAGEQFF
TRBJ1-4	TRBV15	CATSRDRGLSGEKLFF
TRBJ2-3	TRBV6-6	CASRISGTRDTQYF
TRBJ2-7	TRBV27	CASSPLLLAGGYEQYF
TRBJ2-3	TRBV24-1	CATSDLHRGCTDTQYF
TRBJ1-2	TRBV20-1	CSASKRTGYGYTF
TRBJ1-3	TRBV19	CASDDRNSGNTIYF
TRBJ2-1	TRBV27	CASSSTGTSAYNEQFF
TRBJ2-5	TRBV11-2	CASSLGAKETQYF
TRBJ2-5	TRBV28	CASTIPTVSETQYF
TRBJ2-3	TRBV5-1	CASSLEGGPDTQYF
TRBJ1-1	TRBV7-2	CASSLGVGGNTEAFF
TRBJ2-3	TRBV4-1	CASSQGERPGNTQYF
TRBJ2-5	TRBV27	CASSVGGTQYF
TRBJ2-2	TRBV12-3/TRBV12-4	CASSGDIAGELFF
TRBJ2-7	TRBV9	CASSATPGLSYEQYF